This TCR beta chain was sequenced in a study of T cells in Graves' hyperthyroidism and ophthalmopathy. Study information: The authors collected peripheral blood at initial diagnosis, before any treatment.

Those patients with uncontrolled infection, other autoimmune disease, pregnancy or lactation were excluded. Diagnosis relied on clinical symptoms, serum thyroxine and TRAb, thyroid ultrasound and orbital computed tomography. From RNA transcripts, TCR beta CDR3 regions were amplified. The study used the HTBI primer set for a first-round RT-PCR of the TCR CDR3. Using its own MiXCR run on the multiplex PCR reads, TCRdb lists one record per CDR3 protein. In the table there are about 690,000 distinct CDR3 sequences, approximately 15% of which are singletons. Germline CDR1 DFQATT, CDR2 SNEGSKA (reference sequence). Trimming took off 7 bases at V and 0 bases at J, with 10 bases between the two ends. CDR3 length: 12 residues. This clonotype was detected once. Its antigen is undetermined. Study-level results: Within blood appeared most thyroid clonotypes that had expanded above 0.001.

Material for sequencing was blood. The receptor comes from a man in his fifties with Graves' hyperthyroidism. The rearrangement uses TRBV20-1 and TRBJ2-7; tentatively, D is TRBD1 (5 bases). CDR3 sequence (DNA): TGCAGTGTGACAGCGAGCTCCTACGAGCAGTACTTC. It yields the protein CSVTASSYEQYF.